The following is a T cell receptor (beta chain) sequence with its context. This receptor's antigen is unknown. It has no much larger one-base neighbor in the sample; base qualities were not kept. The source of the sample is a study of T-cell memory formation after mild COVID-19 (dated by TCRdb to the early 2020s). A note on the overall study: TCR sequence clusters from the two donors were largely donor specific. Longitudinal TCRalpha and TCRbeta repertoire sequencing tracked T-cell clones expanding and contracting after mild COVID-19 in two donors. The cohort was made up of two young adult volunteers, one female and one male, who were previously healthy. General conclusions and limits of the study: SARS-CoV-2 specificity of the second-wave clones peaking on day 37 was not confirmed. Some responding clones were found in pre-infection memory, which suggests that pre-existing cross-reactive memory T cells took part in the SARS-CoV-2 response. Balanced CD4/CD8 phenotypes were observed for clones contracting from day 15 to 85, whereas a bias towards CD4+ was observed for a second wave of clones expanding from day 15 to 37. Contracting CD4+ clones were found mainly in CM and EM memory subsets, while CD8+ clones were enriched in EMRA. Only a couple of mild cases were covered by the study, and larger cohorts that include severe cases with pre-infection samples were considered necessary.

Sequencing used an Illumina NovaSeq 6000. Using 5'RACE with constant-segment primers, TCRalpha and TCRbeta cDNA libraries were constructed, with sample barcodes and unique molecular identifiers added in the process. RNA was extracted from every sample with Trizol reagent. The libraries were amplified in two PCR steps, and the second step added a second sample barcode and Illumina TruSeq adapters. Sequencing of libraries was performed on an Illumina NovaSeq with 2 x 150 bp paired-end reads. The published analysis was carried out like this. With migec v1.2.7, reads were demultiplexed and then collapsed into UMI-guided consensus sequences. With mixcr v2.1.11, UMI consensuses were aligned to TRA and TRB V and J templates and assembled into clonotypes. Expanded or contracted clonotypes were those called significant by both edgeR and NoisET, with noise models trained on biological replicates. edgeR calls used a false discovery rate-adjusted p below 0.01 and a log2 fold-change threshold of 1. As an exploratory analysis of dynamics, max-normalized trajectories of the 1000 most abundant clonotypes were examined with PCA combined with hierarchical clustering. Separately sequenced CD4+ and CD8+ repertoires were used to assign the CD4 or CD8 phenotype of responding clones. TCRdb cleaned the public reads at Q25 with fastp, built clones with MiXCR and kept in-frame beta chains. Under each unique CDR3 protein, matching rows form one entry showing the most common genes and DNA. Here the V and J calls rest on TCRdb's processing, not on the authors' analysis. The sample has hundreds of thousands of distinct CDR3 sequences on record, around 20% of them singletons. The top ten constitute around 8% of the sample.

Ficoll-Paque density gradient centrifugation was the method used to isolate PBMCs. There are 16 amino acids in the CDR3, from cysteine to phenylalanine inclusive. The CDR3 DNA has 48 bases and is translated from base 1. CDR1 and CDR2 are drawn from the germline V gene: SGHRS, YFSETQ. V is shortened by 1 base, J by 0 bases, and the region joining them spans 8 bases. This chain is built from TRBV5-1 and TRBJ1-6; perhaps TRBD1 is the D gene, with 6 bases matching. The source material was PBMCs or a T cell subset sorted from them (not recorded which). This clonotype originated in an adult woman who had mild COVID-19 (a few samples of this study predate the infection). The sample titles of this study are shuffled in the database, so cell type and time point are left out; the donor was told from shared clones. DNA sequence: TGCGCCAGCAGCTTGTTAGGGGGCTCCTATAATTCACCCCTCCACTTT. The translation is CASSLLGGSYNSPLHF. Beyond the CDR3, the reference TRBV5-1 and TRBJ1-6 genes provide the residues; the full variable domain reads: KAGVTQTPRYLIKTRGQQVTLSCSPISGHRSVSWYQQTPGQGLQFLFEYFSETQRNKGNFPGRFSGRQFSNSRSEMNVSTLELGDSALYLCASSLLGGSYNSPLHFGNGTRLTVT.